Following are 21 T cell receptor beta chains from one sample sequenced in a study of tumor-infiltrating lymphocytes in oesophageal squamous cell carcinoma. A single record per CDR3 protein comes from TCRdb applying MiXCR to the PCR reads. The table includes approximately 12,000 distinct CDR3 sequences, roughly 60% detected once. Sequencing was carried out using esophageal tumor tissue. These receptors came from a male donor with esophageal squamous cell carcinoma.

This clonotype was counted many times. J is TRBJ2-3 and V is TRBV20-1; 12 bases match TRBD2. This CDR3 region has 15 residues. Germline CDR1 and CDR2: DFQATT and SNEGSKA (reference sequence). V shed 5 bases, J shed 4 bases, and the junction held 7 bases outside the gene matches. The CDR3 sequence is CSAGPPSGRADTQYF. CDR3 in DNA: TGCAGTGCTGGGCCGCCTAGCGGGAGGGCAGATACGCAGTATTTT.

A word on this clonotype: A much larger clone differs by one base, so this may be a read error. The chain employs TRBV2 and TRBJ2-7; 9 bases line up with TRBD2. The V gene's germline CDR1 is SNHLY and CDR2 FYNNEI. The length of the CDR3 is 16 residues. V was clipped by 2 bases and J by 7 bases; unmatched bases: 12. The chain's CDR3 is CASSELGLAGSNEQYF. The DNA for the CDR3 is TGTGCCAGCAGTGAATTGGGCCTAGCGGGATCTAATGAGCAGTACTTC.

This clonotype is deemed large (0.1 to 1%). Here the CDR3 reads CASSYSRTGGRDTQYF. For the CDR3, the DNA is TGTGCCAGCAGTTACTCGAGGACAGGAGGGAGGGATACGCAGTATTTT. The rearrangement joins TRBV6-6 to TRBJ2-3; TRBD1 might be the D (7 bases). Germline V lookup: CDR1 MNHNY, CDR2 SVGAGI (reference sequence). This CDR3 comprises 16 residues. V was pared by 0 bases and J by 6 bases, with 16 bases between.

On this clonotype itself: A junction boundary mismatches the germline segment, possibly from a read error. This rearrangement joins TRBV7-8 to TRBJ2-7, with TRBD1 identical over 9 bases. This CDR3 comprises 14 residues. Germline V gives CDR1 SGHVS, CDR2 FQNEAQ. CDR3 sequence reads: CASSLGQGSSPLHF. The CDR3 DNA reads as TGTGCCAGCAGCCTAGGACAGGGGAGTTCACCCCTCCACTTC.

The V gene is TRBV6-9, the J gene TRBJ1-1, with a weak D call TRBD1 (5 bases). Per germline, CDR1 MNHGY and CDR2 SVAAGI. Trimming removed 8 bases at V and 11 bases at J, with 18 bases between. This CDR3 is built from 12 residues. CDR3 residues: CASSPGIGRAFF. In DNA form, the CDR3 reads TGTGCCAGCTCACCAGGGATCGGGCGGGCTTTCTTT.

The rearrangement uses TRBV7-2 and TRBJ1-2, with D uncertain. The germline V gene has CDR1 SGHTA and CDR2 FQGNSA. The CDR3 is 13 residues long. V was cut by 4 bases and J by 1 base, with 7 bases left in between. The CDR3 spells CASSSSYNYGYTF. CDR3 sequence (DNA): TGTGCCAGCAGCTCAAGTTATAACTATGGCTACACCTTC.

This clonotype is labeled as medium-sized. A much larger clone differs by one base, so this may be a read error. The chain has TRBV7-2 and TRBJ2-1; D unresolved. The J call may be in error: the DNA end matches TRBJ2-7 better. Germline V gene sequence: CDR1 SGHTA, CDR2 FQGNSA. There are 14 residues in the CDR3. CDR3 nucleotides: TGTGCCAGCAGCTTAGGGCTGTCCTACAATGAGCAGTACTTC. It translates to CASSLGLSYNEQYF.

The chain is built from TRBV5-6 and TRBJ2-5; tentatively, D is TRBD1 (5 bases). The CDR3 covers 14 residues. Between the trimmed V and J ends, which lost 4 bases and 0 bases, there was a span of 10 bases. Looked up from germline, CDR1 is SGHDT and CDR2 is YYEEEE. CDR3 bases: TGTGCCAGCAGCCAGACAGTTAACCAAGAGACCCAGTACTTC. This gives the protein CASSQTVNQETQYF.

The chain uses TRBV7-8 and TRBJ2-1; 8 bases match TRBD1. CDR3 size: 16 residues. The germline CDR1 and CDR2 sequences are SGHVS and FQNEAQ. With V trimmed by 6 bases and J by 0 bases, 7 bases remained unmatched. Here the CDR3 DNA reads TGTGCCAGCAGACCCCGAACAGGGGGCTCCTACAATGAGCAGTTCTTC. Its translation is CASRPRTGGSYNEQFF.

By share, this clonotype counts as medium-sized. V usage is TRBV10-3 and J usage is TRBJ2-5; D perhaps matches TRBD2 (5 bases). This CDR3 region has 13 residues. CDR1 is ENHRY and CDR2 is SYGVKD in the germline V gene. Trimming took off 4 bases at V and 5 bases at J, with 11 bases between the two ends. The CDR3 is CAISVAGLETQYF. CDR3 nucleotides: TGTGCCATCAGTGTCGCGGGCTTGGAGACCCAGTACTTC.

This clonotype came up a few times. The V and J genes are TRBV7-9 and TRBJ2-5; 9 positions agree with TRBD1. V lost 1 base and J lost 4; bases outside the gene matches: 4. This CDR3 comprises 15 residues. Per germline, CDR1 SEHNR and CDR2 FQNEAQ (reference sequence). In DNA, the CDR3 is TGTGCCAGCAGCTTAGGGGACAGGGATGGAGAGACCCAGTACTTC. This codes for CASSLGDRDGETQYF.

J is TRBJ2-5 and V is TRBV7-2, with 8 bases lining up with TRBD2. Near its end, the DNA agrees better with TRBJ2-1, so the J call may be wrong. The CDR3 is 14 amino acids. Germline-derived CDR1 and CDR2 are SGHTA and FQGNSA. The CDR3 nucleotides read TGTGCCAGCAGCTTACGGGGGGGAACCTACGAGCAGTTCTTC. Protein sequence: CASSLRGGTYEQFF.

As concerns this clonotype: Relative to the germline gene, one junction end is altered; a read error may explain this. The CDR3 spells CASSTTGRDSPLHF. The CDR3 DNA sequence: TGTGCCAGCAGCACGACAGGGCGCGATTCACCCCTCCACTTC. This chain links TRBV11-2 with TRBJ2-5, with 7 positions matching TRBD1. CDR1 is SGHAT and CDR2 is FQNNGV in the germline V gene. This CDR3 is 14 amino acids long.

The table lists this clonotype with a few counts. CDR3 nucleotides: TGTGCCAGCAGCTTAACCGGCAACGTCCTGACTTTC. It is translated as CASSLTGNVLTF. The V and J genes are TRBV7-6 and TRBJ2-6; D gene ambiguous. V was trimmed by 2 bases and J by 9 bases, leaving 5 bases between them. The length of the CDR3 is 12 residues. Germline CDR1 and CDR2: SGHVS and FNYEAQ.

The chain recombines TRBV7-6 with TRBJ2-1, with D unresolved. The CDR3 covers 15 residues. Per the germline V gene, CDR1 is SGHVS and CDR2 is FNYEAQ. The V end was cut by 0 bases, the J end by 7 bases, with 13 bases between. CDR3 protein: CASSLAPGSYNEQFF. CDR3 in DNA: TGTGCCAGCAGCTTAGCGCCAGGTAGCTATAATGAGCAGTTCTTC. The variable domain in full, completed from reference TRBV7-6 and TRBJ2-1, reads GAGVSQSPRYKVTKRGQDVALRCDPISGHVSLYWYRQALGQGPEFLTYFNYEAQQDKSGLPNDRFSAERPEGSISTLTIQRTEQRDSAMYRCASSLAPGSYNEQFFGPGTRLTVL.

In nucleotides, the CDR3 is TGTGCCAGCAGCTTATCACTAGCGGGAGGTGAGCAGTACTTC. Translating gives CASSLSLAGGEQYF. The gene calls are TRBV7-2 and TRBJ2-5, with 12 bases aligning to TRBD2. This CDR3 contains 14 residues. Per germline, CDR1 SGHTA and CDR2 FQGNSA. V was pared by 2 bases and J by 11 bases, with 6 bases of the junction left unmatched.

The gene calls are TRBV6-1 and TRBJ1-1; 7 nucleotides align to TRBD1. Germline assignment: CDR1 MNHNS and CDR2 SASEGT. With 6 bases clipped from V and 6 bases from J, the junction kept 7 bases outside the gene matches. This CDR3 has 13 amino acids. The CDR3 DNA follows: TGTGCCAGCAGGGGGATCCAGGGGGCTGAAGCTTTCTTT. Its translation is CASRGIQGAEAFF.

The CDR3 region has the DNA TGTGCCAGCAGTGCCCAGGGCTATGAGCAGTTCTTC. The encoded protein is CASSAQGYEQFF. The chain employs TRBV6-6 and TRBJ2-1; perhaps TRBD1 as D (5 bases). The CDR3 covers 12 residues. Germline V gene lookup returns CDR1 MNHNY and CDR2 SVGAGI (reference sequence). The V end lost 5 bases, the J end lost 8 bases, and 10 bases lay between the germline ends.

This clonotype was picked up one time. The chain combines TRBV28 with TRBJ2-6; D unclear. The assigned J gene may be wrong: the sequence end matches TRBJ2-7 better. The CDR3 spans 12 residues. CDR1 and CDR2 from the germline V gene are MDHEN and SYDVKM. CDR3 loop: CASSDTHYEQYF. The CDR3 coding sequence is TGTGCCAGCAGTGACACCCACTACGAGCAGTACTTC.

V gene TRBV7-3 combines with J gene TRBJ2-5; 7 bases fit TRBD2. V lost 3 bases to trimming and J lost 11 bases; unmatched junction nucleotides: 15. In germline, CDR1 is SGHTA, CDR2 FQGTGA. The CDR3 totals 15 residues. CDR3 sequence: CASSLGGTSYNEQYF. Here the CDR3 DNA reads TGTGCCAGCAGCTTGGGAGGGACTTCCTACAATGAGCAGTACTTC. Full variable domain (missing parts from reference TRBV7-3 and TRBJ2-5): GAGVSQTPSNKVTEKGKYVELRCDPISGHTALYWYRQSLGQGPEFLIYFQGTGAADDSGLPNDRFFAVRPEGSVSTLKIQRTERGDSAVYLCASSLGGTSYNEQYFGPGTRLLVL.

The rearrangement links TRBV7-6 to TRBJ2-7; D gene uncertain. The J call may be wrong; the DNA end is better matched by TRBJ2-5. Germline loops: CDR1 SGHVS, CDR2 FNYEAQ. This CDR3 spans 13 amino acids. As DNA, the CDR3 is TGTGCCAGCAGCTTGGCAGACCAAGAGACCCAGTACTTC. Residues: CASSLADQETQYF.